The 24 T cell receptor beta chains below all came from one sample that was sequenced in a study of blood T cell repertoires in COVID-19. Repertoires were generated with immunoSEQ multiplex PCR, while TCRdb's copy carries only in-frame clones and drops some. In the table there are 8,500 to 10,000 clones, 80% of which are singletons. Specimen: peripheral blood. The receptors come from a man aged 65-85 years with active COVID-19.

This chain uses TRBV4-2 with TRBJ2-1; TRBD2 is a possible D gene (5 bases). Germline V lookup: CDR1 LGHNA, CDR2 YNFKEQ. This CDR3 is 16 amino acids long. Trimming left V 4 bases short and J 1 base short, with 14 bases between. Here the CDR3 reads CASSREPEGSYNEQFF. Here the CDR3 DNA reads TGTGCCAGCAGCCGCGAGCCCGAGGGATCCTACAATGAGCAGTTCTTC.

The chain carries TRBV15 and TRBJ1-5; D is unclear. The CDR3 loop spans 15 amino acids. V was cut by 0 bases and J by 6 bases, with 12 bases left in between. CDR1 and CDR2 (germline): LNHNV, YYDKDF (reference sequence). The CDR3 region has the DNA TGTGCCACCAGCAGAGAGCAAGGAGGATCTCAGCCCCAGCATTTT. Translating gives CATSREQGGSQPQHF.

This chain uses TRBV11-2 with TRBJ2-1, with D possibly being TRBD2 (7 bases). The CDR3 has 15 residues. Deletions cut 4 bases from V and 10 bases from J, with 20 bases between. From germline, CDR1 is SGHAT and CDR2 FQNNGV. The CDR3 sequence is CASSSRGGFPGEQFF. CDR3 coding DNA: TGTGCCAGCAGCTCAAGGGGGGGTTTTCCCGGAGAGCAGTTCTTC. Looking up the rest from reference TRBV11-2 and TRBJ2-1 gives the full variable domain: EAGVAQSPRYKIIEKRQSVAFWCNPISGHATLYWYQQILGQGPKLLIQFQNNGVVDDSQLPKDRFSAERLKGVDSTLKIQPAKLEDSAVYLCASSSRGGFPGEQFFGPGTRLTVL.

This clone appeared a few times. The chain combines TRBV19 with TRBJ2-7, with D hard to call. V lost 4 bases to trimming and J lost 4 bases, with 17 bases between them. Germline V gene sequence: CDR1 LNHDA, CDR2 SQIVND (reference sequence). The length of the CDR3 is 15 residues. The CDR3 DNA reads as TGTGCCAGTAGTACGACCGGGTCCTTAATGTACGAGCAGTACTTC. This codes for CASSTTGSLMYEQYF.

The V gene is TRBV5-1, the J gene TRBJ1-1; 7 nucleotides line up with TRBD1. From germline, CDR1 is SGHRS and CDR2 YFSETQ. CDR3 size: 17 residues. Trimming removed 4 bases from V and 0 bases from J; junction bases left unmatched: 12. The CDR3 DNA sequence: TGCGCCAGCAGCCCCATGGCCGGACAGGCGATGAACACTGAAGCTTTCTTT. It translates to CASSPMAGQAMNTEAFF.

CDR3 sequence (DNA): TGTGCCAGCAGTCGTGGGACAGGGGAGTATTTAGGTAGAACCGGGGAGCTGTTTTTT. Translated: CASSRGTGEYLGRTGELFF. The V call is TRBV7-6, the J call TRBJ2-2; 10 bases agree with TRBD1. Trimming took 6 bases from V and 5 from J; bases not matched to a gene: 18. The germline V gene encodes CDR1 SGHVS and CDR2 FNYEAQ. The CDR3 runs to 19 residues.

This clone turned up a few times. This chain connects TRBV7-9 to TRBJ1-2; D ambiguous. Trimming cost V 4 bases and J 8 bases, with 8 bases left between them. The CDR3 sequence is 11 residues long. Germline-derived CDR1 and CDR2 are SEHNR and FQNEAQ (reference sequence). CDR3 DNA: TGTGCCAGCAGCTCGTCTTTAGGCTACACCTTC. It is translated as CASSSSLGYTF.

CDR3 sequence reads: CASSVSGTGGNSPLHF. DNA of the CDR3: TGTGCCAGCAGCGTTTCCGGGACAGGGGGTAATTCACCCCTCCACTTT. The chain carries TRBV9 and TRBJ1-6, with TRBD1 matching 11 bases. CDR1 and CDR2 (germline): SGDLS, YYNGEE. CDR3 size: 16 residues. Trimming took 2 bases from V and 6 from J; bases not matched to a gene: 4.

The chain uses TRBV4-1 and TRBJ2-7; the match to TRBD2 covers 11 bases. This CDR3 comprises 12 residues. From germline, CDR1 is MGHRA and CDR2 YSYEKL. V shed 3 bases, J shed 9 bases, and the junction held 1 base outside the gene matches. DNA for the CDR3: TGCGCCAGCAGCCATACTAGCGGGAGGCAGTACTTC. Residues: CASSHTSGRQYF.

This clone was counted only a few times. The chain couples TRBV19 to TRBJ2-3, with 13 bases lining up with TRBD2. The CDR3 sequence is 17 residues long. CDR1 is LNHDA, CDR2 SQIVND, per germline (reference sequence). V lost 5 bases, J lost 1 base, and 6 bases stayed unmatched. This CDR3 is CASSQTSGRIGTDTQYF. CDR3 bases: TGTGCCAGTAGTCAGACTAGCGGGAGGATCGGCACAGATACGCAGTATTTT.

The chain's CDR3 is CASSPTGPGVAKNIQYF. The CDR3 DNA is TGTGCCAGCTCACCTACAGGGCCCGGAGTAGCCAAAAACATTCAGTACTTC. V gene TRBV18 combines with J gene TRBJ2-4; D is perhaps TRBD1 (6 bases). V shed 3 bases and J shed 0 bases, with 15 bases lying between them. Looked up from germline, CDR1 is KGHSH and CDR2 is LQKENI. There are 17 residues in the CDR3.

This clone was picked up one time. The V gene is TRBV7-2, the J gene TRBJ1-5; 11 bases line up with TRBD1. The CDR3 is made up of 15 amino acids. Trimming removed 5 bases from V and 3 bases from J; junction bases left unmatched: 3. Germline V gene lookup returns CDR1 SGHTA and CDR2 FQGNSA. CDR3: CASSAGQGANQPQHF. The CDR3 nucleotides are TGTGCCAGCAGCGCAGGACAGGGGGCCAATCAGCCCCAGCATTTT.

This chain uses TRBV18 with TRBJ2-7; D uncertain. CDR1 and CDR2 (germline): KGHSH, LQKENI. The CDR3 runs 17 residues. Trimming took 6 bases from V and 6 from J, leaving 27 bases between them. The CDR3 DNA reads TGTGCCAGCTCCTCTAACACAGACACCTCTTTCGTTAGCGAGCAGTACTTC. This translates into CASSSNTDTSFVSEQYF.

The chain couples TRBV4-2 to TRBJ1-1; D call uncertain. The ends were cut back, 0 bases at V and 1 base at J, with 9 bases in the middle. The CDR3 extends over 15 amino acids. Germline V CDR1 and CDR2: LGHNA, YNFKEQ. CDR3: CASSQEVSRNTEAFF. The CDR3 DNA reads as TGTGCCAGCAGCCAAGAGGTTAGTAGGAACACTGAAGCTTTCTTT.

The chain recombines TRBV18 with TRBJ1-4; 8 nucleotides agree with TRBD1. Germline CDR1 KGHSH, CDR2 LQKENI. CDR3 size: 14 residues. The junction had 3 bases not matched to a gene; V was cut back by 3 bases and J by 6 bases. The DNA of the CDR3 is TGTGCCAGCTCACCGGGACAGGCAGATGAAAAACTGTTTTTT. Residues: CASSPGQADEKLFF.

This clone was observed a single time. This chain links TRBV2 with TRBJ2-2; the match to TRBD2 covers 8 bases. This CDR3 comprises 15 residues. V trimming: 7 bases; J trimming: 6 bases; junction bases outside the gene matches: 10. CDR1 SNHLY and CDR2 FYNNEI come from the germline V gene. This chain's CDR3 is CASTGGAGPAGELFF. The CDR3 nucleotides are TGTGCCAGCACGGGGGGGGCCGGGCCGGCCGGGGAGCTGTTTTTT. The full variable domain, rest sourced from reference TRBV2 and TRBJ2-2, is EPEVTQTPSHQVTQMGQEVILRCVPISNHLYFYWYRQILGQKVEFLVSFYNNEISEKSEIFDDQFSVERPDGSNFTLKIRSTKLEDSAMYFCASTGGAGPAGELFFGEGSRLTVL.

CDR3 DNA: TGTGCCAGCTCGTCCCAGCGGGACTACAACACCGGGGAGCTGTTTTTT. It yields the protein CASSSQRDYNTGELFF. The chain carries TRBV18 and TRBJ2-2; 7 nucleotides agree with TRBD2. The CDR3 covers 16 residues. V was clipped by 6 bases and J by 2 bases; unmatched bases: 9. Germline V lookup: CDR1 KGHSH, CDR2 LQKENI.

The chain links TRBV28 to TRBJ1-6; a weak D match, TRBD1 (5 bases). Trimming took off 5 bases at V and 1 base at J, with 15 bases between the two ends. The germline V gene encodes CDR1 MDHEN and CDR2 SYDVKM. The CDR3 spans 17 residues. In DNA, the CDR3 is TGTGCCAGCAGTCCCCCGCGGGGGAGATCCTATAATTCACCCCTCCACTTT. Residues: CASSPPRGRSYNSPLHF.

V and J are TRBV7-8 and TRBJ1-3; D perhaps matches TRBD1 (5 bases). This CDR3 region has 14 residues. With 1 base removed from V and 1 base from J, the gap between germline ends came to 5 bases. The germline V gene encodes CDR1 SGHVS and CDR2 FQNEAQ. In DNA, the CDR3 is TGTGCCAGCAGCTTAGGGACATCTGGAAACACCATATATTTT. Its protein is CASSLGTSGNTIYF.

The J gene is TRBJ1-5, the V gene TRBV4-3; TRBD1 matches 9 bases. Per the germline V gene, CDR1 is LGHNA and CDR2 is YSLEER. The CDR3 loop spans 17 amino acids. Trimming cost V 4 bases and J 5 bases; bases outside gene matches: 12. The CDR3 sequence: CASSREGTGWIDQPQHF. The CDR3, as DNA: TGCGCCAGCAGCCGGGAGGGGACAGGGTGGATCGATCAGCCCCAGCATTTT.

The V call is TRBV11-2, the J call TRBJ1-6; D is unclear. This CDR3 has 16 amino acids. CDR1 and CDR2 (germline): SGHAT, FQNNGV. Trimming took off 2 bases at V and 0 bases at J, with 8 bases between the two ends. The DNA for the CDR3 is TGTGCCAGCAGCTTAAGCCAGCGCTCCTATAATTCACCCCTCCACTTT. It translates to CASSLSQRSYNSPLHF. The complete variable domain, with remaining parts taken from reference TRBV11-2 and TRBJ1-6, reads EAGVAQSPRYKIIEKRQSVAFWCNPISGHATLYWYQQILGQGPKLLIQFQNNGVVDDSQLPKDRFSAERLKGVDSTLKIQPAKLEDSAVYLCASSLSQRSYNSPLHFGNGTRLTVT.

This chain links TRBV15 with TRBJ2-6; perhaps TRBD2 as D (6 bases). CDR1 is LNHNV, CDR2 YYDKDF, per germline (reference sequence). The CDR3 extends over 15 amino acids. V was shortened by 6 bases and J by 1 base, with 10 bases between the two germline ends. The CDR3 DNA reads TGTGCCACCAGGGAGGGGCGGTCTGGGGCCAACGTCCTGACTTTC. Translating it yields CATREGRSGANVLTF.

The V and J genes are TRBV9 and TRBJ1-2; 9 bases line up with TRBD1. Germline values: CDR1 SGDLS, CDR2 YYNGEE. The CDR3 contains 14 residues. Trimming at V came to 3 bases and at J to 7 bases, leaving 7 bases not matched to a gene. CDR3 coding DNA: TGTGCCAGCAGCGGGGACAGGGCCCCTTCTGGCTACACCTTC. Its translation: CASSGDRAPSGYTF.

V is TRBV28 and J is TRBJ2-7; D uncertain. CDR3 size: 13 residues. CDR1 MDHEN and CDR2 SYDVKM come from the germline V gene. Deletions cut 7 bases from V and 0 bases from J, with 10 bases between. CDR3 loop: CASMGGGSYEQYF. In nucleotides, the CDR3 is TGTGCCAGCATGGGTGGCGGCTCCTACGAGCAGTACTTC.